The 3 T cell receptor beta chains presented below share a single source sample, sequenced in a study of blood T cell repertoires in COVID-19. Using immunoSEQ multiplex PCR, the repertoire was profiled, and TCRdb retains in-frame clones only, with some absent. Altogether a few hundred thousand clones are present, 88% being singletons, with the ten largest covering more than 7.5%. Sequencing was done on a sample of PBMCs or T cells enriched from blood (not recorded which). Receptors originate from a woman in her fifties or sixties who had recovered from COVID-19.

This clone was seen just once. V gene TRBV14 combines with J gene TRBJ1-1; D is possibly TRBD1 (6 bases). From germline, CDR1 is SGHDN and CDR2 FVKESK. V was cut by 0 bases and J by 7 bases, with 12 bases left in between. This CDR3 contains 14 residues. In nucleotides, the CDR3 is TGTGCCAGCAGCCAAGAAGGGGGGGGGCTTGAAGCTTTCTTT. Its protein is CASSQEGGGLEAFF. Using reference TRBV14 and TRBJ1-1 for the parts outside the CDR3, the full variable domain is EAGVTQFPSHSVIEKGQTVTLRCDPISGHDNLYWYRRVMGKEIKFLLHFVKESKQDESGMPNNRFLAERTGGTYSTLKVQPAELEDSGVYFCASSQEGGGLEAFFGQGTRLTVV.

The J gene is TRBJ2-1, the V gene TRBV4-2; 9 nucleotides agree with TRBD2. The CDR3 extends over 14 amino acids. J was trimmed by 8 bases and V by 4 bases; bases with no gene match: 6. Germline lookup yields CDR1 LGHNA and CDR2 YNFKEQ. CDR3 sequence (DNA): TGTGCCAGCAGCCCAAGCGGGGGGTTCGATGAGCAGTTCTTC. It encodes CASSPSGGFDEQFF.

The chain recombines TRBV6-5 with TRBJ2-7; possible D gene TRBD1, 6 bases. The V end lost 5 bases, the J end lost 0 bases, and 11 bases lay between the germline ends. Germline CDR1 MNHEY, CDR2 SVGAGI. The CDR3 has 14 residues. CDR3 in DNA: TGTGCCAGCAGTCCATACAGGGCCTCCTACGAGCAGTACGTC. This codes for CASSPYRASYEQYV.